The 3 T cell receptor beta chains listed next were all sequenced from one sample in a study of T cells in Graves' hyperthyroidism and ophthalmopathy. Regions amplified from RNA transcripts were the TCR beta CDR3 regions. A set of HTBI primers served as the primers for a first-round RT-PCR of the TCR CDR3. TCRdb ran MiXCR on the multiplex PCR reads and lists one entry per CDR3 protein. The top ten hold more than 30% of the sample, which has about 640,000 distinct CDR3 sequences, 20% to 25% seen once. The sequencing sample was made of blood. Receptor source: a man between 25 and 39 years old with Graves' ophthalmopathy.

This clonotype was seen a handful of times. This chain connects TRBV9 to TRBJ2-7, with TRBD2 identical over 14 bases. Germline V lookup: CDR1 SGDLS, CDR2 YYNGEE. This CDR3 region has 16 residues. J was trimmed by 5 bases and V by 5 bases; bases with no gene match: 9. The CDR3 region is CASSPGLAGAVHEQYF. CDR3 coding DNA: TGTGCCAGCAGTCCGGGACTAGCGGGAGCAGTGCACGAGCAGTACTTC.

The rearrangement uses TRBV30 and TRBJ2-7; D remains unclear. CDR1 is GTSNPN, CDR2 SVGIG, per germline (reference sequence). The germline V and J ends were trimmed by 0 bases and 2 bases, with 8 bases remaining between them. The CDR3 sequence is 13 residues long. The CDR3 DNA sequence: TGTGCCTGGAGTGTTCCAGTAACCTACGAGCAGTACTTC. Its protein is CAWSVPVTYEQYF.

This clonotype has a handful of counts. This chain connects TRBV29-1 to TRBJ2-3; 14 nucleotides line up with TRBD2. The trim removed 5 bases at V and 1 base at J, leaving 5 bases unmatched. There are 16 residues in the CDR3. CDR1 and CDR2 (germline): SQVTM, ANQGSEA. The CDR3 DNA reads TGCAGCGTTCTGAGGGGACTAGCGGGAGGCACAGATACGCAGTATTTT. It translates to CSVLRGLAGGTDTQYF.